Each of the 23 T cell receptor beta chains below was sequenced from the same sample in a study of cytomegalovirus exposure and HLA in healthy donors. The PCR contained 60 Vbeta and 13 Jbeta primers. Clones were read by immunoSEQ multiplex PCR, and TCRdb kept only the in-frame ones, dropping some. The table lists 150,000 to 200,000 clones, 75% to 85% of them singletons, with roughly 1.4% in the top ten. Sequencing input: PBMCs. Source of these receptors: a woman aged 30 to 39 in good health and CMV-seropositive.

This rearrangement joins TRBV20-1 to TRBJ2-7; D call uncertain. The V end was cut by 4 bases, the J end by 7 bases, with 11 bases between. The CDR3 has 11 residues. Germline V CDR1 and CDR2: DFQATT, SNEGSKA (reference sequence). The CDR3 protein is CSANRVEEQYF. For the CDR3, the DNA is TGCAGTGCTAACAGAGTTGAAGAGCAGTACTTC.

This clone was seen only once. This chain joins TRBV7-3 and TRBJ2-2, with 10 bases aligning to TRBD2. Per germline, CDR1 SGHTA and CDR2 FQGTGA. The CDR3 extends over 15 amino acids. With V trimmed by 2 bases and J by 7 bases, 4 bases remained unmatched. The CDR3 coding sequence is TGTGCCAGCAGCTTATTAGCGGGAGGAAACGGGGAGCTGTTTTTT. It encodes CASSLLAGGNGELFF.

This chain uses TRBV9 with TRBJ2-2; 11 nucleotides match TRBD2. V was pared by 4 bases and J by 0 bases, with 8 bases of the junction left unmatched. The CDR3 spans 18 residues. Germline CDR1 SGDLS, CDR2 YYNGEE. Here the CDR3 reads CASSFIAGGNANTGELFF. The CDR3 DNA reads as TGTGCCAGCAGCTTCATAGCGGGAGGGAACGCGAACACCGGGGAGCTGTTTTTT.

This chain links TRBV7-7 with TRBJ2-2; 11 bases line up with TRBD1. Germline loops: CDR1 SSHAT, CDR2 FNYEAQ (reference sequence). V lost 5 bases to trimming and J lost 6 bases; unmatched junction nucleotides: 2. The CDR3 totals 14 residues. CDR3 residues: CASSQGQGAGELFF. As DNA, the CDR3 is TGTGCCAGCAGCCAGGGACAGGGGGCCGGGGAGCTGTTTTTT.

This clone showed up just once. The gene calls are TRBV5-6 and TRBJ2-5; possible D gene TRBD2, 5 bases. This CDR3 comprises 15 residues. The germline gives CDR1 SGHDT, CDR2 YYEEEE. V was shortened by 4 bases and J by 4 bases, with 17 bases between the two germline ends. CDR3 residues: CASSRFVRDLETQYF. The CDR3, as DNA: TGTGCCAGCAGCCGCTTCGTGAGGGATCTAGAGACCCAGTACTTC.

Concerning this clone itself: Other DNA sequences in the sample encode the same CDR3. CDR3 protein: CASSLAGETQYF. The CDR3 DNA follows: TGCGCCAGCAGCTTGGCGGGAGAGACCCAGTACTTC. V is TRBV5-1 and J is TRBJ2-5; D ambiguous. Germline V gene sequence: CDR1 SGHRS, CDR2 YFSETQ. Trimming pared 0 bases from V and 4 bases from J, leaving 4 bases between. There are 12 residues in the CDR3.

This clone was counted a single time. The chain combines TRBV12-5 with TRBJ1-2; 7 bases are shared with TRBD1. The CDR3 is 14 amino acids. CDR1 and CDR2 (germline): LGHNT, FRNRAP. V dropped 1 base and J dropped 4; count of bases not matched to a gene: 3. CDR3 amino acids: CASGLGTGSYGYTF. For the CDR3, the DNA is TGTGCTAGTGGTTTGGGGACAGGATCCTATGGCTACACCTTC.

The chain couples TRBV2 to TRBJ2-3, with D possibly matching TRBD2 (6 bases). CDR1 is SNHLY, CDR2 FYNNEI, per germline. The CDR3 has 15 residues. V dropped 4 bases and J dropped 0 bases, with 11 bases sitting between them. CDR3 protein: CASSVQRASTDTQYF. The CDR3 coding sequence is TGTGCCAGCAGTGTACAGCGGGCAAGCACAGATACGCAGTATTTT.

The sample holds a few counts of this clone. The CDR3 DNA sequence: TGTGCCAGCAGCTTAGCACCCGGGGACACTGAAGCTTTCTTT. It codes for CASSLAPGDTEAFF. The chain combines TRBV11-3 with TRBJ1-1; D not resolved. The V end was cut by 1 base, the J end by 3 bases, with 9 bases between. This CDR3 region has 14 residues. Germline assignment: CDR1 SGHNT and CDR2 YENEEA. Complete variable domain (other parts from reference TRBV11-3 and TRBJ1-1): EAGVVQSPRYKIIEKKQPVAFWCNPISGHNTLYWYLQNLGQGPELLIRYENEEAVDDSQLPKDRFSAERLKGVDSTLKIQPAELGDSAVYLCASSLAPGDTEAFFGQGTRLTVV.

The V call is TRBV6-1, the J call TRBJ1-5; D ambiguous. The germline V gene encodes CDR1 MNHNS and CDR2 SASEGT. Trimming took 5 bases from V and 4 from J, leaving 9 bases between them. The CDR3 totals 13 residues. The CDR3 here is CASSMGPNQPQHF. CDR3 in DNA: TGTGCCAGCAGTATGGGCCCGAATCAGCCCCAGCATTTT.

In this sample, this clone turned up a few times. This chain links TRBV6-1 with TRBJ1-1, with D uncertain. Trimming shortened V by 8 bases and J by 5 bases, and 18 bases separated the two germline ends. This CDR3 is built from 14 residues. Germline V gives CDR1 MNHNS, CDR2 SASEGT. The CDR3 DNA reads as TGTGCCAGCCCCCCCGCCGACGGGAGGACTGAAGCTTTCTTT. Residues: CASPPADGRTEAFF.

V and J are TRBV4-3 and TRBJ2-1, with D possibly matching TRBD2 (5 bases). Germline values: CDR1 LGHNA, CDR2 YSLEER. The V end was cut by 3 bases, the J end by 7 bases, with 13 bases between. The CDR3 extends over 14 amino acids. This chain's CDR3 is CASSQGAVWNEQFF. The CDR3, as DNA: TGCGCCAGCAGCCAGGGAGCGGTCTGGAATGAGCAGTTCTTC.

This chain connects TRBV27 to TRBJ2-1; weak D call: TRBD1 (7 bases). CDR3 length: 15 amino acids. Germline CDR1 MNHEY, CDR2 SMNVEV (reference sequence). Deletions cut 5 bases from V and 0 bases from J, with 11 bases between. The CDR3 nucleotides read TGTGCCAGCAGTGGGGGGACAGCCTCCTACAATGAGCAGTTCTTC. Its translation is CASSGGTASYNEQFF.

The chain carries TRBV27 and TRBJ1-1; the D is unclear. V dropped 7 bases and J dropped 0 bases, with 6 bases sitting between them. The CDR3 is 12 amino acids. Germline V lookup: CDR1 MNHEY, CDR2 SMNVEV (reference sequence). The CDR3 spells CASIGMNTEAFF. For the CDR3, the DNA is TGTGCCAGCATCGGGATGAACACTGAAGCTTTCTTT.

The J gene is TRBJ2-7, the V gene TRBV4-2; D perhaps matches TRBD2 (6 bases). The CDR3 is made up of 17 amino acids. Per the germline V gene, CDR1 is LGHNA and CDR2 is YNFKEQ. Trimming pared 0 bases from V and 2 bases from J, leaving 17 bases between. CDR3 coding DNA: TGTGCCAGCAGCCAAGACGGGGGACCGGACATTACCTACGAGCAGTACTTC. As protein: CASSQDGGPDITYEQYF.

This chain joins TRBV5-8 and TRBJ2-5, with TRBD2 matching 11 bases. Germline V gives CDR1 SGHTS, CDR2 YDEGEE. V was clipped by 4 bases and J by 5 bases; unmatched bases: 16. The CDR3 runs 18 residues. The CDR3 DNA is TGTGCCAGCAGCCTGGGAGCAACTAGCGGGAGCCGCCCGGAGACCCAGTACTTC. This encodes CASSLGATSGSRPETQYF. Full variable domain (rest looked up from reference TRBV5-8 and TRBJ2-5): EAGVTQSPTHLIKTRGQQATLRCSPISGHTSVYWYQQALGLGLQFLLWYDEGEERNRGNFPPRFSGRQFPNYSSELNVNALELEDSALYLCASSLGATSGSRPETQYFGPGTRLLVL.

The table lists this clone with a few counts. The chain carries TRBV6-5 and TRBJ2-7, with TRBD1 matching over 9 bases. The CDR3 sequence is 12 residues long. Unmatched junction bases numbered 2, after V lost 10 bases and J lost 1 base. Germline CDR1 MNHEY, CDR2 SVGAGI. This CDR3 is CATGQGSYEQYF. DNA for the CDR3: TGTGCCACTGGACAGGGGTCCTACGAGCAGTACTTC.

The chain is built from TRBV6-1 and TRBJ2-1; D perhaps matches TRBD2 (6 bases). Germline V lookup: CDR1 MNHNS, CDR2 SASEGT. Trimming cost V 5 bases and J 9 bases, with 20 bases left between them. The CDR3 sequence is 15 residues long. CDR3 region: CASSWDSSGAGEQFF. Here the CDR3 DNA reads TGTGCCAGCAGTTGGGACTCCTCTGGGGCAGGTGAGCAGTTCTTC.

The chain carries TRBV7-2 and TRBJ2-6, with a possible D match to TRBD2 (6 bases). This CDR3 is built from 17 residues. V gave up 1 base and J gave up 1 base, with 11 bases separating them. Germline V gene sequence: CDR1 SGHTA, CDR2 FQGNSA. This CDR3 reads CASSLVPGVSGANVLTF. CDR3 DNA sequence: TGTGCCAGCAGCTTAGTTCCGGGAGTTTCTGGGGCCAACGTCCTGACTTTC.

The chain joins TRBV4-3 to TRBJ2-3, with a tentative D call TRBD1 (6 bases). Between the trimmed V and J ends, which lost 1 base and 0 bases, there was a span of 8 bases. The CDR3 is 15 amino acids. Germline CDR1 reads LGHNA; CDR2 reads YSLEER. For the CDR3, the DNA is TGCGCCAGCAGCCAAGGGACAGCTAGCACAGATACGCAGTATTTT. This sequence encodes CASSQGTASTDTQYF.

This clone occurred a few times. This rearrangement joins TRBV29-1 to TRBJ1-1, with a tentative D call TRBD1 (6 bases). Trimming pared 1 base from V and 5 bases from J, leaving 8 bases between. CDR1 is SQVTM and CDR2 is ANQGSEA in the germline V gene. This CDR3 contains 12 residues. CDR3 residues: CSVEVQGTEAFF. DNA for the CDR3: TGCAGCGTTGAAGTACAGGGAACTGAAGCTTTCTTT.

The rearrangement joins TRBV10-3 to TRBJ2-7; D uncertain. The CDR3 extends over 11 amino acids. The germline V gene encodes CDR1 ENHRY and CDR2 SYGVKD. Trimming took off 2 bases at V and 6 bases at J, with 5 bases between the two ends. The CDR3 region has the DNA TGTGCCATCAGTGAGAGCCGCGAGCAGTACTTC. Translation gives CAISESREQYF.

This clone has only a few counts. The chain couples TRBV7-2 to TRBJ2-2, with a possible D match to TRBD1 (6 bases). The CDR3 length is 15 residues. Germline V CDR1 and CDR2: SGHTA, FQGNSA. V was cut by 4 bases and J by 1 base, with 10 bases left in between. DNA for the CDR3: TGTGCCAGCAGCTACCCGACAGGGAACACCGGGGAGCTGTTTTTT. As protein: CASSYPTGNTGELFF.